This T cell receptor (beta chain) stems from a study of identifying expanded T cells in peripheral blood. Study results and limitations: Across healthy donors, higher total template counts meant significantly greater roughly 2-week count variance. Over approximately two and four weeks, about 15 and 19 clones changed, versus around 1.1 between replicates.

Turning to this clone: The target antigen is unknown.

With 3 bases clipped from V and 4 bases from J, the junction kept 9 bases outside the gene matches. Per the germline V gene, CDR1 is MNHNS and CDR2 is SASEGT. The CDR3 has 16 amino acids. Sequenced by immunoSEQ multiplex PCR; TCRdb stores in-frame clones only, minus some. The table includes approximately 75,000 clones, roughly 90% detected once. The sequenced sample consisted of blood. The rearrangement uses TRBV6-1 and TRBJ1-2, with 9 bases matching TRBD1. The TCR comes from a person aged 18 to 75 in good health. CDR3 region: CASSEETGGYFYGYTF. The CDR3 DNA reads TGTGCCAGCAGTGAGGAGACAGGGGGGTATTTCTATGGCTACACCTTC.